This TCR beta chain emerged from a study of post-analysis software for immune sequencing data. This clonotype was recorded a few times. Its target is unknown. The library was made from cDNA and included unique molecular identifiers. TCRdb ran MiXCR on the PCR reads and lists one entry per CDR3 protein. The repertoire holds approximately 690,000 distinct CDR3 sequences, with 55% to 70% as singletons. After removal of 5 bases from V and 4 bases from J, the junction contained 12 bases not matched to a gene. The CDR3 spans 16 residues. Germline V gene lookup returns CDR1 MNHNY and CDR2 SVGAGI (reference sequence). Study conclusions and caveats: TRBV5-6, TRBV5-1 and TRBV20-1 belonged to a set of five TRBV segments that were more frequent in patients than controls.

This sequence originates from a girl aged 2 to 9 with multiple sclerosis. Sequenced material: blood. The V gene is TRBV6-6, the J gene TRBJ2-5; 8 bases map to TRBD1. This chain's CDR3 is CASSSSRTGSGETQYF. CDR3 DNA: TGTGCCAGCAGTAGCTCTCGGACAGGGTCTGGAGAGACCCAGTACTTC.